One and the same sample provided the 20 T cell receptor beta chains below, sequenced in a study of cytomegalovirus exposure and HLA in healthy donors (dated by TCRdb to the late 2010s). Library construction relied on the immunoSEQ multiplex PCR assay. TCRdb obtained this table from immuneACCESS and retained in-frame rearrangements with V and J assigned. These tables miss some clones; where compared with another copy, unresolved V genes account for less than half of the shortfall, and the remainder is unexplained. The sample table lists under 200,000 clones, roughly 91% of them with a count of one. Around 3.8% of the sample is taken by the ten largest. The sequenced sample was PBMCs. The receptors derive from a man younger than 35 in good health and CMV-seropositive.

The chain joins TRBV7-8 to TRBJ1-2; D uncertain. The CDR3 runs to 14 residues. Germline CDR1 reads SGHVS; CDR2 reads FQNEAQ. Trimming shortened V by 5 bases and J by 1 base, and 11 bases separated the two germline ends. As DNA, the CDR3 is TGTGCCAGCAGCCCGGAGACGGATAACTATGGCTACACCTTC. This codes for CASSPETDNYGYTF.

The chain links TRBV11-1 to TRBJ2-5; tentatively, D is TRBD2 (5 bases). This CDR3 is built from 13 residues. V lost 3 bases and J 1 base, leaving 6 bases between the germline ends. Germline-derived CDR1 and CDR2 are SGHAT and FQDESV (reference sequence). CDR3 DNA sequence: TGTGCCAGCAGCTTCGGGATCCAAGAGACCCAGTACTTC. Its protein product is CASSFGIQETQYF.

In its sample, this clone was seen a few times. The genes are TRBV7-9 and TRBJ2-7, with 8 nucleotides matching TRBD2. The V and J ends lost 5 bases and 0 bases, in that order; junction bases with no gene match: 3. In germline, CDR1 is SEHNR, CDR2 FQNEAQ (reference sequence). The CDR3 has 14 residues. The CDR3 DNA sequence: TGTGCCAGCAGCCTAAGCGGGAGCTCCTACGAGCAGTACTTC. This gives the protein CASSLSGSSYEQYF.

The rearrangement links TRBV7-8 to TRBJ2-7; no clear D. Trimming left V 1 base short and J 0 bases short, with 13 bases between. The germline V gene encodes CDR1 SGHVS and CDR2 FQNEAQ. The CDR3 covers 16 residues. In DNA form, the CDR3 reads TGTGCCAGCAGCTTAGGAGGTCCGGGTACCTCCTACGAGCAGTACTTC. It specifies CASSLGGPGTSYEQYF.

The genes are TRBV28 and TRBJ2-7; perhaps TRBD1 as D (5 bases). V dropped 6 bases and J dropped 3 bases, with 15 bases sitting between them. This CDR3 region has 14 residues. Germline V gives CDR1 MDHEN, CDR2 SYDVKM. CDR3 in DNA: TGTGCCAGCAGCCCCCAACAGGCGCGCTACGAGCAGTACTTC. This sequence encodes CASSPQQARYEQYF.

The V gene is TRBV27, the J gene TRBJ2-7; 16 nucleotides align to TRBD2. The junction had 10 bases not matched to a gene; V was cut back by 0 bases and J by 2 bases. This CDR3 is built from 20 residues. From germline, CDR1 is MNHEY and CDR2 SMNVEV (reference sequence). The CDR3 coding sequence is TGTGCCAGCAGTTTATCGGCCGGGACTAGCGGGAGGGCCAGCGCCTACGAGCAGTACTTC. Its translation is CASSLSAGTSGRASAYEQYF.

The V call is TRBV6-1, the J call TRBJ2-5; maybe TRBD1 (6 bases). Trimming shortened V by 2 bases and J by 4 bases, and 14 bases separated the two germline ends. From germline, CDR1 is MNHNS and CDR2 SASEGT. The CDR3 has 15 residues. This CDR3 is CASSESITGIETQYF. The CDR3 DNA sequence: TGTGCCAGCAGTGAATCTATTACAGGGATAGAGACCCAGTACTTC.

The rearrangement joins TRBV27 to TRBJ1-2, with 7 bases that match TRBD1. V lost 6 bases and J lost 4; bases outside the gene matches: 8. This CDR3 has 14 amino acids. CDR1 and CDR2 (germline): MNHEY, SMNVEV (reference sequence). The CDR3 here is CASRNQQGSYGYTF. The CDR3 nucleotides are TGTGCCAGCAGAAACCAACAGGGGAGCTATGGCTACACCTTC.

The chain employs TRBV2 and TRBJ1-1; possibly TRBD1 for D (6 bases). The CDR3 spans 15 residues. The ends were cut back, 2 bases at V and 1 base at J, with 11 bases in the middle. In germline, CDR1 is SNHLY, CDR2 FYNNEI. The CDR3 spells CASSEMGAANTEAFF. CDR3 nucleotide sequence: TGTGCCAGCAGTGAAATGGGGGCTGCGAACACTGAAGCTTTCTTT.

In this sample, this clone turned up a few times. The chain is built from TRBV2 and TRBJ1-1; D is perhaps TRBD1 (5 bases). The CDR3 covers 12 residues. Germline V gene data show CDR1 as SNHLY and CDR2 as FYNNEI. Trimming stripped 5 bases from V and 8 bases from J, with 12 bases between. CDR3 amino acids: CASSLDRQEAFF. Here the CDR3 DNA reads TGTGCCAGCAGTCTCGACAGACAAGAAGCTTTCTTT.

In DNA form, the CDR3 reads TGCGCCAGCAGCCAAGATACGGTTGCAACTAATGAAAAACTGTTTTTT. It specifies CASSQDTVATNEKLFF. The genes are TRBV4-1 and TRBJ1-4; D not resolved. The CDR3 runs to 16 residues. V was pared by 0 bases and J by 0 bases, with 8 bases between. Germline V gives CDR1 MGHRA, CDR2 YSYEKL.

There are a few counts of this clone. The chain joins TRBV27 to TRBJ2-2; D call uncertain. The CDR3 loop spans 16 amino acids. Trimming shortened V by 4 bases and J by 0 bases, and 12 bases separated the two germline ends. CDR1 and CDR2 (germline): MNHEY, SMNVEV (reference sequence). The DNA for the CDR3 is TGTGCCAGCAGTTACTATCGGCGAGCGAACACCGGGGAGCTGTTTTTT. The encoded protein is CASSYYRRANTGELFF.

Only a few counts were recorded for this clone. The rearrangement links TRBV15 to TRBJ2-3, with 9 bases lining up with TRBD1. Germline loops: CDR1 LNHNV, CDR2 YYDKDF (reference sequence). This CDR3 region has 17 residues. V was clipped by 0 bases and J by 3 bases; unmatched bases: 7. The CDR3 bases are TGTGCCACCAGCAGAGATCAGGGGACAGGGATGACAGATACGCAGTATTTT. This codes for CATSRDQGTGMTDTQYF.

This rearrangement joins TRBV11-2 to TRBJ2-5; a weak D match, TRBD2 (5 bases). This CDR3 contains 16 residues. From germline, CDR1 is SGHAT and CDR2 FQNNGV. Trimming cost V 5 bases and J 1 base, with 17 bases left between them. The CDR3 DNA reads as TGTGCCAGCAGCAGCTTCCCCCCGGGAACCCAAGAGACCCAGTACTTC. Translated: CASSSFPPGTQETQYF.

In this sample, this clone turned up a few times. The V gene is TRBV6-1, the J gene TRBJ2-7; TRBD1 is a possible D gene (6 bases). CDR3 size: 12 residues. V was cut by 6 bases and J by 2 bases, with 8 bases left in between. Germline CDR1 and CDR2: MNHNS and SASEGT. The CDR3 DNA sequence: TGTGCCAGCAGGAACAGGGCCTACGAGCAGTACTTC. It is translated as CASRNRAYEQYF.

The chain links TRBV10-3 to TRBJ2-7, with 8 bases lining up with TRBD1. Germline V gene lookup returns CDR1 ENHRY and CDR2 SYGVKD. The V and J ends lost 5 bases and 4 bases, in that order; junction bases with no gene match: 13. There are 16 residues in the CDR3. CDR3 in DNA: TGTGCCATCAGTACCCTCCGGGACAGGCGAGCTTACGAGCAGTACTTC. Translation: CAISTLRDRRAYEQYF.

The rearrangement links TRBV5-6 to TRBJ1-2, with D perhaps TRBD1 (6 bases). CDR3 length: 13 residues. V gave up 4 bases and J gave up 4 bases, with 11 bases separating them. Germline V gene sequence: CDR1 SGHDT, CDR2 YYEEEE. Written as DNA, the CDR3 is TGTGCCAGCAGCCAACAGGGTGGCTATGGCTACACCTTC. Translating it yields CASSQQGGYGYTF. Looking up the rest from reference TRBV5-6 and TRBJ1-2 gives the full variable domain: DAGVTQSPTHLIKTRGQQVTLRCSPKSGHDTVSWYQQALGQGPQFIFQYYEEEERQRGNFPDRFSGHQFPNYSSELNVNALLLGDSALYLCASSQQGGYGYTFGSGTRLTVV.

The count of this clone is one. The chain combines TRBV5-1 with TRBJ2-7; a possible D gene is TRBD1 (5 bases). Germline values: CDR1 SGHRS, CDR2 YFSETQ. This CDR3 has 14 residues. V was clipped by 0 bases and J by 3 bases, with 10 bases between them. CDR3 nucleotides: TGCGCCAGCAGCTTGGAGTCAGGGCTCTACGAGCAGTACTTC. Residues: CASSLESGLYEQYF.

J is TRBJ2-5 and V is TRBV11-3; unclear D gene. The CDR3 has 17 residues. Germline lookup yields CDR1 SGHNT and CDR2 YENEEA. V was clipped by 5 bases and J by 2 bases, with 21 bases between them. DNA of the CDR3: TGTGCCAGCAGCCCCACTTTAGCACGAGGAACACAAGAGACCCAGTACTTC. Its protein product is CASSPTLARGTQETQYF.

The rearrangement links TRBV18 to TRBJ1-1, with a tentative D call TRBD1 (5 bases). This CDR3 spans 15 amino acids. With 2 bases removed from V and 4 bases from J, the gap between germline ends came to 14 bases. The germline gives CDR1 KGHSH, CDR2 LQKENI. CDR3 nucleotides: TGTGCCAGCTCACCAGAGGCGGGGGGACGCACTGAAGCTTTCTTT. Translation: CASSPEAGGRTEAFF. The entire variable domain, with the rest obtained from reference TRBV18 and TRBJ1-1, is as follows: NAGVMQNPRHLVRRRGQEARLRCSPMKGHSHVYWYRQLPEEGLKFMVYLQKENIIDESGMPKERFSAEFPKEGPSILRIQQVVRGDSAAYFCASSPEAGGRTEAFFGQGTRLTVV.